This T cell receptor beta chain derives from a study of blood T cell repertoires in COVID-19. Across the whole study: Spain, Italy and the United States supplied samples that represented acute and convalescent COVID-19. In each case, the material was cDNA or gDNA derived from T cells, B-cell-depleted T cells, or PBMCs.

This CDR3 comprises 14 residues. V lost 8 bases, J lost 8 bases, and 18 bases lay in between. Per germline, CDR1 LNHDA and CDR2 SQIVND (reference sequence). In the study's own analysis: Reference gene primer amplification gave nucleated cell count estimates. Assay: immunoSEQ multiplex PCR; the TCRdb copy retains only in-frame clones and omits some. V and J calls and clone size come straight from that table; D and trimming were deduced from the DNA. This table holds 110,000 or so clones, 70% to 90% found once. The sequence was obtained from a woman aged 45-65 years with acute or convalescent COVID-19. Sequences were obtained from peripheral blood. This sequence joins TRBV19 and TRBJ1-4; maybe TRBD1 (5 bases). The CDR3 sequence: CASWGGEELEKLFF. CDR3 coding DNA: TGTGCCAGTTGGGGCGGGGAGGAATTGGAAAAACTGTTTTTT.